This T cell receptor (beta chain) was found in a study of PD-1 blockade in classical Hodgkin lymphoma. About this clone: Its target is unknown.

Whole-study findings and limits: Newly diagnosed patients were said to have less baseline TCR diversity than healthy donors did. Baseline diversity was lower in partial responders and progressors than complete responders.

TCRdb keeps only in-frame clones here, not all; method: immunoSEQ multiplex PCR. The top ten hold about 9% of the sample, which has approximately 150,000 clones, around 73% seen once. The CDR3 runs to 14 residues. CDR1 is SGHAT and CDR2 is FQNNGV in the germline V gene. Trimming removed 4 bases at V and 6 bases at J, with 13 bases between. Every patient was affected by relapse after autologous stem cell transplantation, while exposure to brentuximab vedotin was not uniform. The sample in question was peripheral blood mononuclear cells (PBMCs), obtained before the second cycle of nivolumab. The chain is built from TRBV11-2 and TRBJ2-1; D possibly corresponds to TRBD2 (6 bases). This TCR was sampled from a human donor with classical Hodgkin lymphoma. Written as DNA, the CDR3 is TGTGCCAGCAGCTACCGGGGAGGCAGCAATGAGCAGTTCTTC. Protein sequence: CASSYRGGSNEQFF.